This T cell receptor beta chain emerged from a study of molecular identifiers for immune sequencing clone quantification. Overall study context: For replicates, RNA isolated from roughly 20,000 or 100,000 naive CD8 cells was divided into five portions, of which four were sequenced. Study-wide results and caveats: Barcode sharing among identical TCR molecules could make large clones appear smaller.

Previously published methods and listed TCR primers were used for the bulk TCR libraries. Each CDR3 protein gets one entry after TCRdb re-called the PCR reads with MiXCR. The data hold about 640,000 distinct CDR3 sequences, with about 20% observed a single time. This clonotype has a handful of counts. Its antigen is as yet unknown. Sorting was used to obtain naive CD8 T cells (CD8+CD4-CCR7+CD45RA+). This TCR derives from a human donor in good health. Some libraries in this study had Jurkat cell RNA spiked in. The sample was naive CD8+ T cells from blood, with Jurkat cell RNA spiked in. Subset defined: FACS-sorted CD8+CD4-CCR7+CD45RA+ naive T cells.

CDR3 bases: TGTGCTAGCCGCAGCCCGTTAGGTCGTAAAGGTCAGCCCCAGCATTTT. The encoded protein is CASRSPLGRKGQPQHF. The chain has TRBV7-7 and TRBJ1-5; D unresolved. Germline CDR1 is SSHAT and CDR2 is FNYEAQ (reference sequence). This CDR3 is built from 16 residues. The full variable domain, in which reference TRBV7-7 and TRBJ1-5 provide the parts outside the CDR3, is GAGVSQSPRYKVTKRGQDVTLRCDPISSHATLYWYQQALGQGPEFLTYFNYEAQPDKSGLPSDRFSAERPEGSISTLTIQRTEQRDSAMYRCASRSPLGRKGQPQHFGDGTRLSIL.